This T cell receptor beta chain is drawn from a study of blood T cell repertoires in COVID-19. Researchers sorted participants into cohorts using their self-reported clinical history. Using immunoSEQ multiplex PCR, the repertoire was profiled, and TCRdb retains in-frame clones only, with some absent. The sample lists about 240,000 clones; approximately 90% were seen once. Germline V gene sequence: CDR1 SGHKS, CDR2 YYEKEE (reference sequence). CDR3 length: 16 residues. After removal of 3 bases from V and 5 bases from J, the junction contained 12 bases not matched to a gene. J is TRBJ1-1 and V is TRBV5-5; 8 nucleotides match TRBD1. Sequencing was carried out using PBMCs or T cells enriched from blood (not recorded which). This receptor was taken from a woman in her 30s who had recovered from COVID-19. CDR3 nucleotide sequence: TGTGCCAGCAGCTCATCAGGGGGCGCTTTGAGGACTGAAGCTTTCTTT. Translated: CASSSSGGALRTEAFF.